Sequencing of this T cell receptor (beta chain) was carried out in a study of blood T cells in healthy people across ages. A second roughly 6 to 12 cycle PCR used barcoded and J-beta primers. TCRdb re-derived calls from the 5' RACE reads in MiXCR, one entry per CDR3 protein. The table records around 2 million distinct CDR3 sequences, 35% to 50% of them present only once. CDR3 length: 12 amino acids. Germline CDR1 LNHDA, CDR2 SQIVND (reference sequence). V lost 6 bases, J lost 8 bases, and 13 bases lay in between. The TCR was taken from a human donor in good health. The rearrangement links TRBV19 to TRBJ1-1; D ambiguous. The source material was blood. In DNA, the CDR3 is TGTGCCAGTAGACAGTCCACAAGCGAAGCTTTCTTT. It codes for CASRQSTSEAFF.